The present T cell receptor (beta chain) was sequenced within a study of identical twins (dated by TCRdb to 2016 to 2018). At the level of the whole study: To test whether fetal clonotypes persist, the study used deep sequencing on TCR alpha and beta repertoires from monozygotic twins, unrelated adults of various ages, and cord blood. Replicate twin experiments were performed at different times using different library preparation protocols to rule out contamination. General conclusions and limits of the study: Excess twin sharing in beta out-of-frame sequences was weaker because fewer shared sequences lowered the signal-to-noise ratio. Zero-insertion analyses could be partly confounded by invariant T cells such as MAIT and iNKT, although diverse VJ usage argued against such confounding for most clonotypes. Because the same donors could not be followed over many years, conclusions were based on cross-sectional statistical analysis. In monozygotic twins, recombination models systematically underestimated out-of-frame TCR alpha sharing, but the models matched the sharing seen between unrelated individuals. Abundant cord blood beta clonotypes had fewer insertions, young adult naive repertoires showed a similar but weaker trend, and memory repertoires showed no such trend. Out-of-frame TCR alpha sequences shared between twins showed an excess of low generation-probability sequences compared with coincidental sharing between unrelated individuals.

Library preparation used 5' RACE. The instrument given in TCRdb is Illumina HiSeq 2000. A universal primer binding site was introduced by template switching, and a unique molecular identifier was present in the final cDNA, enabling accurate counting of TCR cDNA molecules. Specific primers in the conserved constant-segment region were used to synthesize first-strand cDNA for TCR alpha and beta chains. Each cDNA library was double barcoded, with a SMART-Mk sample barcode plus Illumina barcodes, to control for contamination. TruSeq adapter sequences and Illumina sample barcodes were added in two successive PCR steps. The Illumina HiSeq platform was used with custom primers to sequence TCR alpha and beta cDNA libraries. Under the source paper's analysis protocol: MiGEC processed the raw reads to extract unique molecular identifiers, while MiXCR was used to determine the CDR3 positions. Recombination models were inferred per individual with the repgenHMM and IGoR tools using an EM algorithm. Shared clonotypes were analyzed with the tcR package in R, and sharing was normalized by the product of cloneset sizes. Out-of-frame nonproductive sequences were analyzed to study raw recombination free of thymic and clonal selection effects. TCRdb's own reprocessing of the public reads used fastp at Q25 and MiXCR and kept productive beta chains. Each entry is one CDR3 protein sequence, shown with its most common DNA and genes. The authors' filters were not applied to this entry. This sample comprises approximately 500,000 distinct CDR3 sequences, around 15% of them detected only once. About 0.47% of the sample lies in the top ten.

Every donor in the study was a healthy Caucasian. The twin cohort comprised three pairs of female monozygotic twins, all aged about 18 to 29 years. CD4+ and CD8+ T cell populations were isolated with positive isolation kits from Invitrogen. Including the terminal cysteine and phenylalanine, the CDR3 comprises 16 residues. Only CDR3 DNA remains: 48 bases, in frame from the first base. Looking up the germline V gene yields CDR1 MNHEY and CDR2 SVGAGI. Trimming removed 0 bases from V and 7 bases from J; the gene matches leave 9 bases unexplained. About this clonotype: Its target antigen remains unknown. Base quality data are lacking; no much larger clone is found one base away.

The same data also went into a second study, on yellow fever vaccine responses in identical twins. As the second publication notes: According to the authors, in identical twins the way T cells responded to vaccination appeared partly convergent and partly personalized. In the study, vaccine-responding T cell clones were precisely tracked in identical twins.

The material sequenced was CD4+ T cells sorted from blood. Recombination linked TRBV6-5 to TRBJ2-7; 10 nucleotides in the junction match TRBD2. The source is a woman aged 18-29 years in good health. In nucleotides, the sequence is TGTGCCAGCAGTTACTCCCTAGCGGGAGCCTCGGGAGAGCAGTACTTC. The translation is CASSYSLAGASGEQYF.